The source of this T cell receptor (beta chain) is a study of identical twins. The CDR3 runs to 15 residues. CDR1 is SGHTA and CDR2 is FQGNSA in the germline V gene. The germline V and J ends were trimmed by 5 bases and 7 bases, with 18 bases remaining between them. MiXCR was run by TCRdb on the 5' RACE reads, yielding one entry per CDR3 protein. The sample includes approximately 690,000 distinct CDR3 sequences, roughly 6% seen only once; the top ten take 1.5% to 2%. This clonotype was picked up one time. The antigen remains undetermined. Study findings and constraints: Insertion counts were lower in abundant cord blood beta clonotypes, a trend that memory repertoires did not show.

The chain links TRBV7-2 to TRBJ2-1; tentatively, D is TRBD1 or TRBD2 (6 bases each). Sequenced sample: naive T cells sorted from blood. The source is a man aged 18 to 30 in good health. The CDR3 sequence is CASSLTNRDWNEQFF. The CDR3 nucleotides are TGTGCCAGCAGCCTTACCAACAGGGACTGGAATGAGCAGTTCTTC.